This T cell receptor (beta chain) came from a study of blood T cells in healthy people across ages. The use of a sample-barcoded 5' primer and a J-beta primer mix characterized a second PCR of roughly 7 to 11 cycles. Carrying 12 random nucleotides, a template-switch adaptor labeled each individual cDNA molecule. One entry per CDR3 protein results from TCRdb running MiXCR on the 5' RACE reads. The sample consists of approximately 780,000 distinct CDR3 sequences, roughly 25% of them appearing once. Donors ranged from roughly 6 to 90 years old and were healthy Caucasians in Russia. Whenever a sample was processed, at least 6.5 million PBMCs were isolated. There are 13 residues in the CDR3. Germline V gene data show CDR1 as DFQATT and CDR2 as SNEGSKA (reference sequence). V was shortened by 4 bases and J by 7 bases, with 16 bases between the two germline ends. The same sample was also studied in work on T cells of mothers and their children.

Sample: blood. The source of this sequence is a boy aged 5-17 years in good health. The J gene is TRBJ1-2, the V gene TRBV20-1; the D gene is possibly TRBD1 (5 bases). The chain's CDR3 is CSAMGGGKIGYTF. In DNA, the CDR3 is TGCAGTGCTATGGGGGGGGGAAAAATTGGCTACACCTTC.